This TCR beta chain derives from a study of blood T cells in healthy people across ages. Study-level results: Any conclusive comparison of naive versus antigen-experienced cells was prevented by using unsorted PBMCs. The diversity estimates, figures obtained from one million T cells, were considered underestimates.

Alongside a J-beta primer mix, a sample-barcoded 5' primer served in a second PCR lasting roughly 7 to 11 cycles. Via MiXCR, TCRdb re-called the 5' RACE reads, giving one row per CDR3 protein. Of hundreds of thousands of distinct CDR3 sequences in the sample, 32% were seen once. In this sample, this clonotype turned up many times. Its antigen is currently unknown. The germline V gene has CDR1 MGHRA and CDR2 YSYEKL. This CDR3 is built from 16 residues. V was clipped by 0 bases and J by 1 base, with 12 bases between them. This clonotype originated in a woman older than 75 in good health. The V and J genes are TRBV4-1 and TRBJ1-2; unclear D gene. Input material: blood. As DNA, the CDR3 is TGCGCCAGCAGCCAAGAAGCCAGACCTATTAACTATGGCTACACCTTC. It specifies CASSQEARPINYGYTF.